This T cell receptor beta chain was found in a study of blood T cell repertoires in COVID-19. Produced via immunoSEQ multiplex PCR; TCRdb's table is partial and in-frame only. This sample has about 72,000 clones; 75% to 90% occur once, and the top ten carry roughly 35%. The germline CDR1 and CDR2 sequences are SGHNT and YYREEE (reference sequence). Trimming removed 0 bases from V and 5 bases from J, with 10 bases in between. This CDR3 is 14 amino acids long. Sequencing was carried out using peripheral blood. This chain joins TRBV5-4 and TRBJ2-3, with D tentatively TRBD1 (5 bases). This sequence was found in a woman aged 80 or over with active or convalescent COVID-19. The CDR3: CASSLVRARDTQYF. The CDR3 coding sequence is TGTGCCAGCAGCTTGGTCAGGGCGAGAGATACGCAGTATTTT. The full variable domain, rest sourced from reference TRBV5-4 and TRBJ2-3, is ETGVTQSPTHLIKTRGQQVTLRCSSQSGHNTVSWYQQALGQGPQFIFQYYREEENGRGNFPPRFSGLQFPNYSSELNVNALELDDSALYLCASSLVRARDTQYFGPGTRLTVL.